This T cell receptor (beta chain) was profiled in a study of cytomegalovirus exposure and HLA in healthy donors. Study-wide results and limits: Later analysis suggested most CMV-associated TCR beta chains were HLA-restricted.

Germline assignment: CDR1 SGHRS and CDR2 YFSETQ. This CDR3 has 15 amino acids. The trim removed 5 bases at V and 8 bases at J, leaving 12 bases unmatched. In the PCR, 60 Vbeta and 13 Jbeta primers were used. Assay: immunoSEQ multiplex PCR; the TCRdb copy retains only in-frame clones and omits some. The data include tens of thousands of clones; the top ten clones carry under 3%. Notes on this clone: What it binds is not known.

V is TRBV5-1 and J is TRBJ1-4, with TRBD1 matching over 7 bases. Sequenced material: PBMCs. This receptor was taken from a man aged 35 to 55 in good health and CMV-seronegative. CDR3 residues: CASRVGQTLREKLFF. The CDR3, as DNA: TGCGCCAGCAGAGTGGGACAGACCTTGAGGGAAAAACTGTTTTTT.